This T cell receptor (beta chain) was retrieved from a study of shared clonotypes between healthy human individuals. Per the germline V gene, CDR1 is SNHLY and CDR2 is FYNNEI. This CDR3 comprises 15 residues. Trimming took off 7 bases at V and 5 bases at J, with 21 bases between the two ends. Clones were read by immunoSEQ multiplex PCR, and TCRdb kept only the in-frame ones, dropping some. There are more than 1.2 million clones in the sample; approximately 98.5% occur only once, and 0.36% lies in the top ten. The sample comprised naive CD4+ T cells sorted from blood. The subset: CD45RA+ positively selected. The chain employs TRBV2 and TRBJ2-7, with D possibly TRBD2 on 7 matching bases. The receptor comes from a man in his thirties or forties in good health. The CDR3 spells CASTFRGRGSNEQYF. CDR3 nucleotide sequence: TGTGCCAGCACCTTCCGTGGGAGGGGGAGTAACGAGCAGTACTTC.